The entry that follows covers one T cell receptor beta chain sequence. Its antigen is as yet unknown. Semi-nested PCR with Nested Universal Primer A followed constant-region reverse priming of full-length variable regions. From the 5' RACE reads, TCRdb called clonotypes with MiXCR, one entry per CDR3 protein. The profile shows 25,000 to 40,000 distinct CDR3 sequences, roughly a quarter of them singletons. CDR1 LNHNV and CDR2 YYDKDF come from the germline V gene (reference sequence). This CDR3 comprises 14 residues. V lost 3 bases and J 2 bases, leaving 11 bases between the germline ends. Study-wide results and limits: Tumor Treg TCRs overlapped most with tumor naive CD4+ cells.

Sequencing was done on a sample of memory CD4+ T cells sorted from blood. This sample's subset: memory CD4+ T cells, CD4+CD45RO+CD25-. This clonotype originated in a female donor with breast cancer. The rearrangement joins TRBV15 to TRBJ2-7; D assignment may be TRBD1 or TRBD2 (6 bases each). CDR3: CATSSRGGPYEQYF. Written as DNA, the CDR3 is TGTGCCACCAGCAGCAGGGGAGGACCCTACGAGCAGTACTTC.